Below are 10 T cell receptor beta chains sequenced from a single sample in a study of vaccination and CD4 T cells after COVID-19 (dated by TCRdb to the early 2020s). The treatment or condition tag for this specimen amounts to: roughly 10-day PBMC culture with coronavirus spike peptide pools or control peptides (ViraFEST assay). CD4+ T cells from unexposed donors were collected before the COVID-19 pandemic (2011-2018). Libraries were prepared through PCR. TCRdb shows the sequencer as Illumina iSeq 100. DNA from cultured CD4+ T cells was subjected to TCR sequencing with the Oncomine TCR Beta short-read assay at the Johns Hopkins FTIC core. Clones were called with MiXCR by TCRdb after fastp trimmed the public reads at Q25, and only in-frame beta chains were retained. Rows with a matching CDR3 protein are joined into one entry that keeps the most common DNA and genes. The sample yields 2,500 to 3,000 distinct CDR3 sequences; 30% to 45% were counted once. 43% of the sample rests with the top ten.

No antigens are known for them. The sample taken for sequencing was CD4+ T cells from blood, cultured in vitro. These receptors all come from a human donor in good health.

The chain is built from TRBV28 and TRBJ1-2; no reliable D call. The CDR3 loop spans 11 amino acids. V lost 8 bases to trimming and J lost 7 bases, with 11 bases between them. The germline gives CDR1 MDHEN, CDR2 SYDVKM. CDR3 amino acids: CASEGFRGYTF. CDR3 sequence (DNA): TGTGCCAGCGAAGGGTTTCGTGGCTACACCTTC.

The V gene is TRBV19, the J gene TRBJ1-3, with no clear D. The CDR3 contains 15 residues. The V end lost 4 bases, the J end lost 0 bases, and 10 bases lay between the germline ends. Germline lookup yields CDR1 LNHDA and CDR2 SQIVND (reference sequence). DNA of the CDR3: TGTGCCAGTAGTACTCCCCGGGCCTCTGGAAACACCATATATTTT. As protein: CASSTPRASGNTIYF.

This clonotype was found a few times. The V call is TRBV20-1, the J call TRBJ2-6, with a weak D call TRBD2 (7 bases). Trimming pared 3 bases from V and 0 bases from J, leaving 9 bases between. Germline V gene data show CDR1 as DFQATT and CDR2 as SNEGSKA (reference sequence). This CDR3 contains 15 residues. CDR3 nucleotides: TGCAGTGCTAGTAGGGGGGGCTCTGGGGCCAACGTCCTGACTTTC. Protein product: CSASRGGSGANVLTF.

The V call is TRBV7-3, the J call TRBJ2-2; the match to TRBD2 covers 9 bases. The V gene's germline CDR1 is SGHTA and CDR2 FQGTGA. The length of the CDR3 is 16 residues. With V trimmed by 5 bases and J by 6 bases, 10 bases remained unmatched. The CDR3 DNA reads as TGTGCCAGCAGCCCCAGGCCTAGCGGGGTCTCCGGGGAGCTGTTTTTT. This translates into CASSPRPSGVSGELFF.

The chain couples TRBV11-3 to TRBJ1-1; tentative D call: TRBD1 (5 bases). The V end lost 0 bases, the J end lost 4 bases, and 6 bases lay between the germline ends. The CDR3 has 13 residues. CDR1 is SGHNT, CDR2 YENEEA, per germline. The CDR3 loop reads CASSLEGGTEAFF. CDR3 in DNA: TGTGCCAGCAGCTTAGAGGGGGGCACTGAAGCTTTCTTT.

This clonotype has more than one count but fewer than ten. This chain uses TRBV15 with TRBJ1-6; unclear D gene. From germline, CDR1 is LNHNV and CDR2 YYDKDF (reference sequence). The CDR3 consists of 16 residues. Trimming removed 1 base at V and 5 bases at J, with 12 bases between. The CDR3 sequence: CATSRVRARNNSPLHF. DNA of the CDR3: TGTGCCACCAGCAGAGTCCGGGCCCGGAATAATTCACCCCTCCACTTT.

The chain carries TRBV5-1 and TRBJ1-6; 11 bases are shared with TRBD1. The CDR3 length is 14 residues. The V gene end was trimmed by 6 bases and the J gene end by 10 bases; junction bases not matched to a gene: 6. Germline CDR1 reads SGHRS; CDR2 reads YFSETQ. CDR3 protein: CASNPGQGGSPLHF. The CDR3 DNA sequence: TGCGCCAGCAACCCGGGACAGGGGGGATCACCCCTCCACTTT.

As for this clonotype: The junction departs from the called germline gene at one end, perhaps through a read error. The chain employs TRBV7-6 and TRBJ1-3; the match to TRBD1 covers 9 bases. This CDR3 spans 17 amino acids. Per germline, CDR1 SGHVS and CDR2 FNYEAQ. CDR3 in DNA: TGTGTCAGCAGCTTAGGGGGACAGGGAACGGCTGGAAACACCATATATTTT. Its protein product is CVSSLGGQGTAGNTIYF. Supplemented by reference TRBV7-6 and TRBJ1-3, the full variable domain reads GAGVSQSPRYKVTKRGQDVALRCDPISGHVSLYWYRQALGQGPEFLTYFNYEAQQDKSGLPNDRFSAERPEGSISTLTIQRTEQRDSAMYRCVSSLGGQGTAGNTIYFGEGSWLTVV.

In its sample, this clonotype was seen a few times. The chain is built from TRBV20-1 and TRBJ1-1, with D maybe TRBD1 (6 bases). The V end lost 4 bases, the J end lost 2 bases, and 26 bases lay between the germline ends. Germline CDR1 reads DFQATT; CDR2 reads SNEGSKA (reference sequence). The CDR3 runs to 18 residues. The CDR3 nucleotides read TGCAGTGCTACCCGGGGAGACAGGCTAGGATCATTCAACACTGAAGCTTTCTTT. Translated, it gives CSATRGDRLGSFNTEAFF.

This clonotype has only one observation. This chain uses TRBV7-3 with TRBJ2-7; 7 nucleotides agree with TRBD2. Per the germline V gene, CDR1 is SGHTA and CDR2 is FQGTGA. The CDR3 runs to 15 residues. Losses at the gene ends were 1 base for V and 4 bases for J; bases not matched to a gene: 7. CDR3 sequence (DNA): TGTGCCAGCAGCTTAAAGGCCGGACTAGTGTACGAGCAGTACTTC. Amino acids: CASSLKAGLVYEQYF.